This TCR beta chain was documented in a study of T cells in localized non-small cell lung cancer. Study-wide results and caveats: Since sequencing was restricted to only one region of the tumor, intratumor heterogeneity remains a possibility. Turning up in adjacent lung were a median approximately 58 of the top 100 tumor clones. Adjacent uninvolved lung had the highest clonality, suggesting focused antigen responses.

CDR1 is SGHTA and CDR2 is FQGTGA in the germline V gene. The CDR3 consists of 15 residues. Trimming stripped 5 bases from V and 3 bases from J, with 16 bases between. Comment on this clone: Its matching antigen is unknown.

Produced via immunoSEQ multiplex PCR; TCRdb's table is partial and in-frame only. The data hold about 41,000 clones, with 70% to 90% observed a single time. The sample consisted of peripheral blood, taken before any cancer treatment. This TCR came from a woman aged 18-49 years with stage III lung adenocarcinoma. The chain couples TRBV7-3 to TRBJ1-2, with D perhaps matching TRBD1 (5 bases). CDR3 sequence reads: CASSPGGRADYGYTF. The CDR3 DNA is TGTGCCAGCAGCCCAGGTGGCAGGGCGGACTATGGCTACACCTTC.